The 3 T cell receptor beta chains reported below all come from one sample, sequenced in a study of PD-L1 blockade in urothelial cancer. The table came from immunoSEQ multiplex PCR; TCRdb's copy has only in-frame clones and leaves some out. The sample comprises approximately 70,000 clones, approximately 88% of which are singletons, and less than 3.5% rests with the top ten. The input for sequencing was PBMCs, taken around atezolizumab (anti-PD-L1) treatment. All receptors come from a man aged 60-69 years with urothelial cancer.

CDR3 DNA sequence: TGCGCCAGCAGCCCAGGACAGATGAACACTGAAGCTTTCTTT. Protein sequence: CASSPGQMNTEAFF. This chain connects TRBV5-1 to TRBJ1-1; perhaps TRBD1 as D (6 bases). Deletions cut 4 bases from V and 0 bases from J, with 10 bases between. This CDR3 contains 14 residues. Looked up from germline, CDR1 is SGHRS and CDR2 is YFSETQ.

The V gene is TRBV7-2, the J gene TRBJ2-2; 7 positions agree with TRBD2. V was pared by 6 bases and J by 4 bases, with 5 bases of the junction left unmatched. This CDR3 is built from 14 residues. Germline CDR1 is SGHTA and CDR2 is FQGNSA. The CDR3: CASRRTSFTGELFF. CDR3 nucleotides: TGTGCCAGCAGGCGGACTAGTTTCACCGGGGAGCTGTTTTTT.

The J gene is TRBJ1-1, the V gene TRBV2, with 9 bases aligning to TRBD1. V gave up 8 bases and J gave up 4 bases; unmatched junction bases: 5. Germline CDR1 SNHLY, CDR2 FYNNEI. The CDR3 is made up of 13 amino acids. The CDR3 sequence: CASVTGGITEAFF. In DNA, the CDR3 is TGTGCCAGCGTGACAGGGGGAATCACTGAAGCTTTCTTT. Full variable domain (remainder filled in from reference TRBV2 and TRBJ1-1): EPEVTQTPSHQVTQMGQEVILRCVPISNHLYFYWYRQILGQKVEFLVSFYNNEISEKSEIFDDQFSVERPDGSNFTLKIRSTKLEDSAMYFCASVTGGITEAFFGQGTRLTVV.